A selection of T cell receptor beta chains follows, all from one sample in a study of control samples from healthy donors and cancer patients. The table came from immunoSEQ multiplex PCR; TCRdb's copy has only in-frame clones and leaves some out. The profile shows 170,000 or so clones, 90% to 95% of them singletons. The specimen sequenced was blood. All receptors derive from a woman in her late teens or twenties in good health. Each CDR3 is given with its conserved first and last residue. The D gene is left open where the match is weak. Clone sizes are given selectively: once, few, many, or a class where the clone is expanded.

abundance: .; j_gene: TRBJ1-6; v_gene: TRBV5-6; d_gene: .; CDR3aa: CASSWGTVESSYNSPLHF; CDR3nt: TGTGCCAGCAGCTGGGGAACGGTAGAGAGCTCCTATAATTCACCCCTCCACTTT
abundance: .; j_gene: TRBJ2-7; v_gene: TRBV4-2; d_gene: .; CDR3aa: CASSQGFRGSHEQYF; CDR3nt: TGTGCCAGCAGCCAAGGATTCAGGGGTTCCCACGAGCAGTACTTC
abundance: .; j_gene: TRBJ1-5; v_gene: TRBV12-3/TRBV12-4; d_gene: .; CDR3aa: CASSPSPYQPQHF; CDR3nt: TGTGCCAGCAGTCCTTCCCCTTATCAGCCCCAGCATTTT
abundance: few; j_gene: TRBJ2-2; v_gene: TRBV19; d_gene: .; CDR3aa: CASSGSPGVANTGELFF; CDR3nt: TGTGCCAGTAGTGGGTCACCAGGGGTCGCGAACACCGGGGAGCTGTTTTTT
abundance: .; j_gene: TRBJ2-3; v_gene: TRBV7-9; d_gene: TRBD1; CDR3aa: CASSTGQGLTQYF; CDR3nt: TGTGCCAGCAGCACGGGACAGGGCTTGACGCAGTATTTT
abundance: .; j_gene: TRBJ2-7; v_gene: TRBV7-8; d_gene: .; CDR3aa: CASSLDWGSIYEQYF; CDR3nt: TGTGCCAGCAGCTTAGATTGGGGGAGTATATACGAGCAGTACTTC
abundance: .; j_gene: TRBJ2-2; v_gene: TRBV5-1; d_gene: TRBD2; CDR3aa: CASSLREGGNTGELFF; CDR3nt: TGCGCCAGCAGTCTGAGGGAGGGAGGCAACACCGGGGAGCTGTTTTTT
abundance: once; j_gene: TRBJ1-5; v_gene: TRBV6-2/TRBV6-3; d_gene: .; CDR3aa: CASSYLGSNQPQHF; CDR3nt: TGTGCCAGCAGTTATTTGGGATCGAATCAGCCCCAGCATTTT
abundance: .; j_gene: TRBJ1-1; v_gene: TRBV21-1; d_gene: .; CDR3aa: CASSMGHPNTEAFF; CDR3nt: TGTGCCAGCAGCATGGGACATCCGAACACTGAAGCTTTCTTT
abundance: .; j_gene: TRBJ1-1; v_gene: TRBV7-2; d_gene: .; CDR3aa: CASSFLRLNTEAFF; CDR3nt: TGTGCCAGCAGCTTTCTTCGGTTGAACACTGAAGCTTTCTTT
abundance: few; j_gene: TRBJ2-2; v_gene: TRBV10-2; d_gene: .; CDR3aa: CASNRQGNGELFF; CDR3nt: TGCGCCAGCAACCGCCAGGGGAACGGGGAGCTGTTTTTT
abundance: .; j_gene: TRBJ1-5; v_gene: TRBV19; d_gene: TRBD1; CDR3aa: CASQQGAWSNQPQHF; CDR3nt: TGTGCCAGCCAACAGGGGGCTTGGAGCAATCAGCCCCAGCATTTT
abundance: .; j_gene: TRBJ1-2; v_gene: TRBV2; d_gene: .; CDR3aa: CASRGLATGDYF; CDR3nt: TGTGCCAGCAGGGGTTTAGCGACGGGGGATTACTTC
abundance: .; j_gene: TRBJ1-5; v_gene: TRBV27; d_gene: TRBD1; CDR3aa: CASSLKQGVQPQHF; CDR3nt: TGTGCCAGCAGTTTAAAACAGGGGGTTCAGCCCCAGCATTTT
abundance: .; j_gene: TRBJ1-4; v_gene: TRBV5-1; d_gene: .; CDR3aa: CASSVGGSTNEKLFF; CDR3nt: TGCGCCAGCAGCGTGGGGGGCTCAACTAATGAAAAACTGTTTTTT
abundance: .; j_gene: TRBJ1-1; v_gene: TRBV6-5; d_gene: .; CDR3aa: CASSQLGKAFF; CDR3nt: TGTGCCAGCAGCCAGTTAGGGAAAGCTTTCTTT
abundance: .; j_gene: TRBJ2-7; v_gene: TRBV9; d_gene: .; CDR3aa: CASSVGGDEQYF; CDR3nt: TGTGCCAGCAGCGTAGGAGGGGACGAGCAGTACTTC
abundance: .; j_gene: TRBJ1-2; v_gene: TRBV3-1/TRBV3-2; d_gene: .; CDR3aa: CASSQRGGGYGYTF; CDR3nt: TGTGCCAGCAGCCAGCGCGGGGGGGGCTATGGCTACACCTTC
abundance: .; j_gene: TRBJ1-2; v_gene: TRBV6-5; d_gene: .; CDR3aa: CASSSNHEANYGYTF; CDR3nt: TGTGCCAGCAGTTCAAACCACGAAGCTAACTATGGCTACACCTTC
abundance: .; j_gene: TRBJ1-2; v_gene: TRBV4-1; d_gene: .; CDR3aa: CASSQEGSNYGYTF; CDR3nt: TGCGCCAGCAGCCAAGAGGGATCTAACTATGGCTACACCTTC
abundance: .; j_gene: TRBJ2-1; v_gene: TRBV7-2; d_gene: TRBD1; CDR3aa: CASSFTGGSYNEQFF; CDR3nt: TGTGCCAGCAGCTTTACAGGGGGCTCCTACAATGAGCAGTTCTTC
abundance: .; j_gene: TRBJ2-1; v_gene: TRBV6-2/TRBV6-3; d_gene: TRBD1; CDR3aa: CASSYGGQRIGEQFF; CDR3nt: TGTGCCAGCAGTTACGGGGGACAGCGGATTGGTGAGCAGTTCTTC
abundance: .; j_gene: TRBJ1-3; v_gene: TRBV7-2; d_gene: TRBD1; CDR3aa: CASSAQGLAGNTIYF; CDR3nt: TGTGCCAGCAGCGCACAGGGGTTGGCTGGAAACACCATATATTTT
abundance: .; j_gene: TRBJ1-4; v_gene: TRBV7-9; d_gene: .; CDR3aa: CASSLGPNFNEKLFF; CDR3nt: TGTGCCAGCAGCTTAGGTCCTAATTTTAATGAAAAACTGTTTTTT
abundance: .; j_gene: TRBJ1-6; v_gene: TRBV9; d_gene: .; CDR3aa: CASSVYGDPGSPLHF; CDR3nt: TGTGCCAGCAGCGTATATGGGGACCCGGGTTCACCCCTCCACTTT
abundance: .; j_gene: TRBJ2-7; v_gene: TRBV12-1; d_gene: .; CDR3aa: CASSFIRGWRGEQYF; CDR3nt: TGTGCCAGCAGCTTTATCCGCGGGTGGCGCGGAGAGCAGTACTTC
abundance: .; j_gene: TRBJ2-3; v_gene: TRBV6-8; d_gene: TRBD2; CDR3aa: CASSLTSGDFADTQYF; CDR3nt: TGTGCCAGCAGTCTGACTAGCGGGGATTTCGCAGATACGCAGTATTTT
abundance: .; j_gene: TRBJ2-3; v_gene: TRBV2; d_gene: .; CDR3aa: CASGGPTDTQYF; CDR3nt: TGTGCCAGCGGGGGCCCCACAGATACGCAGTATTTT
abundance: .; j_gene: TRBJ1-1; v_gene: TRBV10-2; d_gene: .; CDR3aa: CASSENTEAFF; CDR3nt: TGCGCCAGCAGCGAGAACACTGAAGCTTTCTTT
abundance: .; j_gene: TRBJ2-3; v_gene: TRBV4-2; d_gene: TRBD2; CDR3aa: CASSQGLSGGGDTQYF; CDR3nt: TGTGCCAGCAGCCAAGGATTGAGCGGGGGTGGAGATACGCAGTATTTT
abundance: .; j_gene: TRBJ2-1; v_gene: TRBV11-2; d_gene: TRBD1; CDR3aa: CASSMRTGSSYNEQFF; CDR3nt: TGTGCCAGCAGCATGAGGACAGGGAGCTCCTACAATGAGCAGTTCTTC
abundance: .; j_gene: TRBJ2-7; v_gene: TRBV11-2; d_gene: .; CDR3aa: CASSLDRLDEQYF; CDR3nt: TGTGCCAGCAGCTTAGACAGGTTAGACGAGCAGTACTTC
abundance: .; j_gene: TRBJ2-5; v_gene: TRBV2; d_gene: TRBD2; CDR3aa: CASSRGTSGRGETQYF; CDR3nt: TGTGCCAGCAGCCGGGGGACTAGCGGGAGAGGAGAGACCCAGTACTTC
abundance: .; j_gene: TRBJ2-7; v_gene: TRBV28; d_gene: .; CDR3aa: CASRVAPSYEQYF; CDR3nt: TGTGCCAGCAGGGTAGCACCCTCCTACGAGCAGTACTTC
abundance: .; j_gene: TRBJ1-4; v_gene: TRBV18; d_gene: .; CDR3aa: CASSPGVGEKLFF; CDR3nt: TGTGCCAGCTCACCAGGGGTGGGTGAAAAACTGTTTTTT
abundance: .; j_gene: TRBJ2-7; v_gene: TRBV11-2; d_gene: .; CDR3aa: CASSPGTPSYEQYF; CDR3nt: TGTGCCAGCAGCCCCGGGACACCCTCCTACGAGCAGTACTTC
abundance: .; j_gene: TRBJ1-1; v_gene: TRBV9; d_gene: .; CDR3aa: CASSARGTEAFF; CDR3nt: TGTGCCAGCAGCGCGAGGGGCACTGAAGCTTTCTTT
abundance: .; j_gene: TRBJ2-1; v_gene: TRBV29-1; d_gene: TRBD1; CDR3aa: CSVEGDRGPDEQFF; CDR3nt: TGCAGCGTTGAAGGAGACAGGGGACCAGATGAGCAGTTCTTC
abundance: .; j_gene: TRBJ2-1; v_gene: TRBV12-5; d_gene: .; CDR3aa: CASGLSTINNEQFF; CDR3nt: TGTGCTAGTGGTTTGTCCACTATAAACAATGAGCAGTTCTTC
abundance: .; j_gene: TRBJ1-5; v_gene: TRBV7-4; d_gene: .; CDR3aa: CASSLEGQPQHF; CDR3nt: TGTGCCAGCAGCTTAGAGGGTCAACCCCAGCATTTT
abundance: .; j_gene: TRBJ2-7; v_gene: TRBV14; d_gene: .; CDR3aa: CASSQVGSYEQYF; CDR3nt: TGTGCCAGCAGCCAAGTAGGGTCCTACGAGCAGTACTTC
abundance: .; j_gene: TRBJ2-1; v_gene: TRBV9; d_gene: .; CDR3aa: CASSVGGSYNEQFF; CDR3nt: TGTGCCAGCAGCGTCGGCGGTTCCTACAATGAGCAGTTCTTC
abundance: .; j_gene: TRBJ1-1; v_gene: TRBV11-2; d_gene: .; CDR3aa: CASSLGRWEGAEAFF; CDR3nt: TGTGCCAGCAGCTTAGGACGGTGGGAAGGCGCTGAAGCTTTCTTT
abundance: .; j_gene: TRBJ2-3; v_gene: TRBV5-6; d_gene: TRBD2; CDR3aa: CASSWGGLFTDTQYF; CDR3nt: TGTGCCAGCAGCTGGGGGGGACTATTCACAGATACGCAGTATTTT
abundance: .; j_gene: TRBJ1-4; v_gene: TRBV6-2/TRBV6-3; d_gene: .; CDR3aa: CASSYDVTTLEKLFF; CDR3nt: TGTGCCAGCAGTTACGACGTTACGACACTTGAAAAACTGTTTTTT
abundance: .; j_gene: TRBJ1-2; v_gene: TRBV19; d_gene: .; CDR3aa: CASSGWADYGYTF; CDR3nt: TGTGCCAGTAGTGGGTGGGCTGACTATGGCTACACCTTC
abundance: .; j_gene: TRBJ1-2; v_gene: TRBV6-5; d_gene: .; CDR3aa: CASSLTASEDNGYTF; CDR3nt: TGTGCCAGCAGTCTAACGGCCTCCGAGGATAATGGCTACACCTTC
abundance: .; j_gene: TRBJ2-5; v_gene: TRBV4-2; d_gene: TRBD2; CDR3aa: CASSYKGNPRGGRETQYF; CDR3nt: TGTGCCAGCAGCTACAAGGGTAACCCGCGGGGGGGCCGGGAGACCCAGTACTTC
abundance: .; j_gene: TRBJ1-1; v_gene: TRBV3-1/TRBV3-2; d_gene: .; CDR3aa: CASSQAGSAAEAFF; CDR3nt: TGTGCCAGCAGCCAAGCAGGGTCCGCTGCTGAAGCTTTCTTT
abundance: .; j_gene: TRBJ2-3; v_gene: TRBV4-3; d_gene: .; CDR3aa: CASSTLIGSGDTQYF; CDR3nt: TGCGCCAGCAGCACCTTGATAGGGAGTGGAGATACGCAGTATTTT